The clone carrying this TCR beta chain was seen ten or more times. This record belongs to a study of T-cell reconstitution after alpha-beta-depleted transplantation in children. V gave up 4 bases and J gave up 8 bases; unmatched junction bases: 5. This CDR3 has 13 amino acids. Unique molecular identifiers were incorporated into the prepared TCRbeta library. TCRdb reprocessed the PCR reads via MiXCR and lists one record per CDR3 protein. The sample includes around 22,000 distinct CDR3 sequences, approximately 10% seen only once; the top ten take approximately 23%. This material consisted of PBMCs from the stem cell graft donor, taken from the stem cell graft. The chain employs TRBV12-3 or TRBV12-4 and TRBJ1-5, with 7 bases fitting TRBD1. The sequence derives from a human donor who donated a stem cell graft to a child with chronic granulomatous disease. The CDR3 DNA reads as TGTGCCAGCAGTTACAGGGGCATGAAGCCCCAGCATTTT. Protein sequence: CASSYRGMKPQHF.